These 26 T cell receptor beta chains came from one sample sequenced in a study of vaccination and CD4 T cells after COVID-19. These receptors' antigens are unknown. Cultured CD4+ T-cell DNA underwent Oncomine TCR Beta short-read sequencing. Each CDR3 protein gets one entry after TCRdb re-called the PCR reads with MiXCR. The sample yields 14,000 to 15,000 distinct CDR3 sequences, about 50% seen once. Treatment of the sample: approximately 9-day PBMC culture with coronavirus spike peptide pools or control peptides (ViraFEST assay). Sequences were obtained from CD4+ T cells from blood, cultured in vitro. Every receptor here comes from a human donor who had recovered from COVID-19.

The rearrangement uses TRBV2 and TRBJ2-3; 10 positions agree with TRBD2. Losses at the gene ends were 4 bases for V and 1 base for J; bases not matched to a gene: 2. The length of the CDR3 is 15 residues. CDR1 and CDR2 from the germline V gene are SNHLY and FYNNEI. The CDR3 bases are TGTGCCAGCAGTGTCCTAGCGGGAGGCACAGATACGCAGTATTTT. As protein: CASSVLAGGTDTQYF.

The chain links TRBV23-1 to TRBJ2-7, with D perhaps matching TRBD1 (6 bases). TRBV23-1 counts as an open reading frame of uncertain function. CDR3 length: 17 amino acids. With 4 bases removed from V and 6 bases from J, the gap between germline ends came to 25 bases. This CDR3 reads CASSLSNRRTAIGEQYF. For the CDR3, the DNA is TGCGCCAGCAGTCTATCGAATCGCAGGACAGCCATCGGCGAGCAGTACTTC.

This clonotype was seen a few times. The chain carries TRBV11-1 and TRBJ2-5; 8 positions agree with TRBD2. The trim removed 0 bases at V and 4 bases at J, leaving 4 bases unmatched. CDR1 is SGHAT, CDR2 FQDESV, per germline (reference sequence). The CDR3 has 15 amino acids. The CDR3 sequence is CASSLARGGRETQYF. Here the CDR3 DNA reads TGTGCCAGCAGCTTAGCCCGCGGGGGGCGAGAGACCCAGTACTTC.

By frequency in the sample, this clonotype is medium-sized (0.01 to 0.1%). V usage is TRBV20-1 and J usage is TRBJ1-5; D is undetermined. This CDR3 is built from 12 residues. Trimming left V 6 bases short and J 7 bases short, with 13 bases between. The germline gives CDR1 DFQATT, CDR2 SNEGSKA (reference sequence). The chain's CDR3 is CSAVEGGQPQHF. In nucleotides, the CDR3 is TGCAGTGCCGTCGAGGGAGGGCAGCCCCAGCATTTT.

The table lists this clonotype with a few counts. The genes are TRBV15 and TRBJ1-4, with D unresolved. The CDR3 contains 15 residues. V dropped 0 bases and J dropped 0 bases, with 5 bases sitting between them. Germline V gene data show CDR1 as LNHNV and CDR2 as YYDKDF (reference sequence). CDR3 residues: CATSRDGTTNEKLFF. In nucleotides, the CDR3 is TGTGCCACCAGCAGAGACGGGACAACTAATGAAAAACTGTTTTTT.

This clonotype was observed a handful of times. The chain carries TRBV6-5 and TRBJ2-7; tentative D call: TRBD2 (6 bases). The CDR3 is 13 residues long. Trimming shortened V by 1 base and J by 6 bases, and 10 bases separated the two germline ends. CDR1 and CDR2 (germline): MNHEY, SVGAGI. CDR3 protein: CASSYFTGAEQYF. As DNA, the CDR3 is TGTGCCAGCAGTTACTTCACGGGAGCCGAGCAGTACTTC.

The V and J genes are TRBV7-9 and TRBJ2-7; 8 bases line up with TRBD2. This CDR3 has 13 amino acids. CDR1 SEHNR and CDR2 FQNEAQ come from the germline V gene (reference sequence). J was trimmed by 5 bases and V by 5 bases; bases with no gene match: 5. Written as DNA, the CDR3 is TGTGCCAGCAGCCGCGGGGGGCGCGACGAGCAGTACTTC. This sequence encodes CASSRGGRDEQYF.

The chain has TRBV7-2 and TRBJ1-2, with TRBD1 identical over 10 bases. Looked up from germline, CDR1 is SGHTA and CDR2 is FQGNSA. The CDR3 has 15 residues. V lost 2 bases to trimming and J lost 7 bases; unmatched junction nucleotides: 7. The CDR3 loop reads CASSLSRDRGSGYTF. Here the CDR3 DNA reads TGTGCCAGCAGCTTATCCCGGGACAGGGGCTCTGGCTACACCTTC.

The gene calls are TRBV15 and TRBJ2-4; D not certain. Germline-derived CDR1 and CDR2 are LNHNV and YYDKDF (reference sequence). V shed 0 bases and J shed 0 bases, with 18 bases lying between them. The CDR3 runs 19 residues. The chain's CDR3 is CATSRDPPRAARAKNIQYF. CDR3 coding DNA: TGTGCCACCAGCAGAGATCCCCCCCGGGCAGCAAGAGCCAAAAACATTCAGTACTTC. Supplemented by reference TRBV15 and TRBJ2-4, the full variable domain reads DAMVIQNPRYQVTQFGKPVTLSCSQTLNHNVMYWYQQKSSQAPKLLFHYYDKDFNNEADTPDNFQSRRPNTSFCFLDIRSPGLGDTAMYLCATSRDPPRAARAKNIQYFGAGTRLSVL.

The rearrangement joins TRBV7-8 to TRBJ1-5; D unresolved. The CDR3 length is 16 residues. Germline V gene data show CDR1 as SGHVS and CDR2 as FQNEAQ. V lost 3 bases, J lost 4 bases, and 16 bases lay in between. The CDR3 loop reads CASSLGLMELNQPQHF. CDR3 nucleotide sequence: TGTGCCAGCAGCTTGGGGTTGATGGAGTTAAATCAGCCCCAGCATTTT.

This chain links TRBV20-1 with TRBJ1-2; a possible D gene is TRBD1 (6 bases). V was trimmed by 0 bases and J by 8 bases, leaving 19 bases between them. CDR1 and CDR2 (germline): DFQATT, SNEGSKA (reference sequence). The length of the CDR3 is 15 residues. DNA for the CDR3: TGCAGTGCTAGAGATCTTCAACAGGGTTTGCAAGGCTACACCTTC. This encodes CSARDLQQGLQGYTF.

The chain combines TRBV7-8 with TRBJ2-5, with D hard to call. Germline V gene lookup returns CDR1 SGHVS and CDR2 FQNEAQ. V gave up 5 bases and J gave up 5 bases, with 12 bases separating them. The CDR3 runs to 13 residues. The chain's CDR3 is CASSLERLETQYF. The CDR3, as DNA: TGTGCCAGCAGCCTGGAGAGATTGGAGACCCAGTACTTC.

V and J are TRBV30 and TRBJ1-1; unclear D gene. Germline CDR1 and CDR2: GTSNPN and SVGIG (reference sequence). Trimming stripped 4 bases from V and 4 bases from J, with 16 bases between. This CDR3 is built from 14 residues. The CDR3 DNA is TGTGCCTGGAACCGGGTCGTCGGTTCCACTGAAGCTTTCTTT. Translation: CAWNRVVGSTEAFF.

The rearrangement joins TRBV5-1 to TRBJ1-2; no reliable D call. V was cut by 4 bases and J by 4 bases, with 8 bases left in between. Germline V gene sequence: CDR1 SGHRS, CDR2 YFSETQ. CDR3 size: 12 residues. DNA of the CDR3: TGCGCCAGCAGCGCTGACACCTATGGCTACACCTTC. Translation gives CASSADTYGYTF.

The rearrangement links TRBV7-6 to TRBJ2-1; tentative D call: TRBD2 (8 bases). The CDR3 contains 15 residues. The V and J ends lost 0 bases and 9 bases respectively, with 15 bases between them. Per germline, CDR1 SGHVS and CDR2 FNYEAQ. Here the CDR3 DNA reads TGTGCCAGCAGCTTAGCAGGACAGGCGGGAGGTGAGCAGTTCTTC. The encoded protein is CASSLAGQAGGEQFF.

This clonotype occurred once. This chain uses TRBV7-9 with TRBJ2-5; D perhaps matches TRBD1 (6 bases). Germline V gene sequence: CDR1 SEHNR, CDR2 FQNEAQ (reference sequence). The V end was cut by 5 bases, the J end by 5 bases, with 12 bases between. The CDR3 totals 13 residues. CDR3 bases: TGTGCCAGCAGCGGGGACACCCTGGAGACCCAGTACTTC. Amino acids: CASSGDTLETQYF.

The chain is built from TRBV6-5 and TRBJ2-7, with 11 bases identical to TRBD2. Trimming cost V 4 bases and J 6 bases; bases outside gene matches: 11. Germline V gene data show CDR1 as MNHEY and CDR2 as SVGAGI. This CDR3 contains 16 residues. The CDR3 spells CASSSPPSGRLGEQYF. CDR3 sequence (DNA): TGTGCCAGCAGTTCCCCTCCTAGCGGGAGGTTGGGCGAGCAGTACTTC.

The chain recombines TRBV28 with TRBJ2-7; perhaps TRBD1 as D (7 bases). CDR3 length equals 13 residues. Trimming cost V 11 bases and J 3 bases, with 17 bases left between them. Germline V gene sequence: CDR1 MDHEN, CDR2 SYDVKM. The DNA for the CDR3 is TGTGCCGCCAGGGGGGAGTCCCTCTACGAGCAGTACTTC. Translation gives CAARGESLYEQYF.

V gene TRBV20-1 combines with J gene TRBJ2-1, with D perhaps matching TRBD1 (8 bases). The V end lost 2 bases, the J end lost 4 bases, and 18 bases lay between the germline ends. CDR3 length equals 16 residues. CDR1 is DFQATT, CDR2 SNEGSKA, per germline (reference sequence). The DNA for the CDR3 is TGCAGTGCTAGACCCAACAGGGGGGGGACTTACAATGAGCAGTTCTTC. Amino acids: CSARPNRGGTYNEQFF.

There are a few counts of this clonotype. The chain employs TRBV5-1 and TRBJ2-5, with D perhaps matching TRBD1 or TRBD2 (7 bases each). Trimming stripped 3 bases from V and 4 bases from J, with 16 bases between. Germline CDR1 is SGHRS and CDR2 is YFSETQ. The CDR3 is 15 amino acids. For the CDR3, the DNA is TGCGCCAGCAGCTCAGGGGGGGGACAATCAGAGACCCAGTACTTC. As protein: CASSSGGGQSETQYF.

This clonotype turned up a few times. V is TRBV2 and J is TRBJ2-5, with 7 bases that match TRBD1. Germline V gene data show CDR1 as SNHLY and CDR2 as FYNNEI. The CDR3 sequence is 14 residues long. The trim removed 1 base at V and 7 bases at J, leaving 6 bases unmatched. The CDR3 is CASSEGDRVGTQYF. DNA for the CDR3: TGTGCCAGCAGTGAAGGAGACAGGGTCGGGACCCAGTACTTC.

V usage is TRBV7-2 and J usage is TRBJ2-7; no reliable D call. Per germline, CDR1 SGHTA and CDR2 FQGNSA. The CDR3 contains 14 residues. V lost 0 bases to trimming and J lost 2 bases, with 8 bases between them. The CDR3 bases are TGTGCCAGCAGCTTAGCGGATTCCCCCTACGAGCAGTACTTC. Protein: CASSLADSPYEQYF. The full variable domain, rest sourced from reference TRBV7-2 and TRBJ2-7, is GAGVSQSPSNKVTEKGKDVELRCDPISGHTALYWYRQSLGQGLEFLIYFQGNSAPDKSGLPSDRFSAERTGGSVSTLTIQRTQQEDSAVYLCASSLADSPYEQYFGPGTRLTVT.

The chain couples TRBV11-2 to TRBJ1-1; D is unresolved. Trimming took 4 bases from V and 5 from J, leaving 14 bases between them. This CDR3 is 14 amino acids long. Germline V gene sequence: CDR1 SGHAT, CDR2 FQNNGV. Written as DNA, the CDR3 is TGTGCCAGCAGCTCCCTTCGGCAGGCAACTGAAGCTTTCTTT. Protein product: CASSSLRQATEAFF.

The gene calls are TRBV28 and TRBJ1-2; TRBD1 might be the D (5 bases). Deletions cut 2 bases from V and 10 bases from J, with 11 bases between. This CDR3 region has 12 residues. Germline V gene sequence: CDR1 MDHEN, CDR2 SYDVKM. CDR3 DNA: TGTGCCAGCAGTTTAGGGGCCAGGGACTACACCTTC. Translating it yields CASSLGARDYTF.

V is TRBV20-1 and J is TRBJ1-1, with TRBD1 as a possible D gene (6 bases). This CDR3 is built from 14 residues. V was clipped by 4 bases and J by 1 base, with 13 bases between them. CDR1 is DFQATT, CDR2 SNEGSKA, per germline (reference sequence). The CDR3: CSATQGAQNTEAFF. The CDR3 DNA reads as TGCAGTGCTACACAGGGAGCCCAGAACACTGAAGCTTTCTTT.

About this clonotype itself: The junction does not match germline at one end; this may be a read error. The V gene is TRBV6-1, the J gene TRBJ2-1; 8 bases agree with TRBD2. CDR1 MNHNS and CDR2 SASEGT come from the germline V gene. CDR3 size: 11 residues. The chain's CDR3 is CASSLGGSGNF. CDR3 nucleotides: TGTGCCAGCTCCCTGGGGGGTAGCGGGAACTTC.